This T cell receptor beta chain was sequenced for a study of metastatic and nonmetastatic thyroid tumors. Study in general: The study looked at repertoires side by side in blood and in tumor or nodule tissue from malignant and benign thyroid patients.

On this clone itself: Antigen specificity is unknown.

Under the authors' procedure: Clinicopathological groups of papillary thyroid cancer showed CDR3 differences that were used to build a distant-metastasis classifier. MiXCR reprocessed the PCR reads for TCRdb. The V and J calls and clone size are TCRdb's, not the authors'. This table has 25,000 to 30,000 clones, around 25% appearing once. V gave up 3 bases and J gave up 3 bases; unmatched junction bases: 4. Germline values: CDR1 MDHEN, CDR2 SYDVKM. This CDR3 comprises 14 residues. No patient received treatment before thyroid surgery. Findings and caveats of the study: Patients with malignant thyroid tumors reportedly had significantly higher TCR beta diversity than those with benign nodules, in blood and tumor.

The origin of this receptor is a female donor with papillary thyroid cancer or a benign thyroid nodule (not recorded which). Some clones in this sample may be carry-over from other donors' samples. Material for sequencing was blood. This chain connects TRBV28 to TRBJ2-7, with TRBD1 matching 8 bases. The CDR3 bases are TGTGCCAGCAGTTTTAGGGACAGGTTCTACGAGCAGTACTTC. Protein sequence: CASSFRDRFYEQYF. The whole variable domain, filled in from reference TRBV28 and TRBJ2-7, reads DVKVTQSSRYLVKRTGEKVFLECVQDMDHENMFWYRQDPGLGLRLIYFSYDVKMKEKGDIPEGYSVSREKKERFSLILESASTNQTSMYLCASSFRDRFYEQYFGPGTRLTVT.